This TCR beta chain derives from a study of cytomegalovirus exposure and HLA in healthy donors. General study findings and limits: A later analysis found TCR association rates differed by HLA locus, highest for DRB1 and lowest for HLA-C.

The CDR3 is 16 amino acids. Germline CDR1 reads MDHEN; CDR2 reads SYDVKM. V was clipped by 3 bases and J by 6 bases; unmatched bases: 12. Each donor's status was that of a healthy bone marrow donor. Unrecorded immune exposures were likely, despite nominal health at sampling. With 60 Vbeta and 13 Jbeta primers, the PCR was carried out. Only in-frame clones appear in the TCRdb table, and some are missing; sequencing was by immunoSEQ multiplex PCR. The repertoire holds 140,000 to 150,000 clones, more than 75% seen once, with 2.5% to 3% in the top ten. Turning to this clone: Its specificity is unknown.

The specimen sequenced was PBMCs. The origin of this receptor is a female donor in good health and CMV-seronegative. This chain connects TRBV28 to TRBJ1-2, with TRBD1 identical over 8 bases. CDR3 loop: CASSFNRGRGRDGYTF. In nucleotides, the CDR3 is TGTGCCAGCAGTTTCAATCGGGGCAGGGGGCGCGATGGCTACACCTTC.